The next 11 T cell receptor beta chains were all read from a single sample in a study of T cell responses to AZD1222 COVID-19 vaccine. Here immunoSEQ multiplex PCR was the method, and the copy in TCRdb shows in-frame clones only, minus some. The repertoire holds over 150,000 clones, with about 93% as singletons. The sequences come from peripheral blood, collected 28 days after the second dose of the MenACWY control vaccine. The receptor source for this set is an adult who received the MenACWY meningococcal vaccine as a control.

This clone has just one count. The chain is built from TRBV28 and TRBJ1-6; D possibly corresponds to TRBD1 (6 bases). CDR3 length: 15 amino acids. The germline V and J ends were trimmed by 4 bases and 8 bases, with 15 bases remaining between them. The V gene's germline CDR1 is MDHEN and CDR2 SYDVKM. The CDR3 bases are TGTGCCAGCAGTTCCACAGGGATTCTGGATTCACCCCTCCACTTT. It is translated as CASSSTGILDSPLHF.

The chain links TRBV9 to TRBJ2-1; D gene uncertain. Germline V gives CDR1 SGDLS, CDR2 YYNGEE. The CDR3 sequence is 15 residues long. Trimming stripped 0 bases from V and 6 bases from J, with 13 bases between. Here the CDR3 reads CASSVAGARINEQFF. DNA of the CDR3: TGTGCCAGCAGCGTAGCGGGCGCCCGGATCAATGAGCAGTTCTTC.

This chain uses TRBV2 with TRBJ1-2; no clear D. Between the trimmed V and J ends, which lost 8 bases and 4 bases, there was a span of 11 bases. This CDR3 has 12 amino acids. Germline CDR1 reads SNHLY; CDR2 reads FYNNEI. The DNA for the CDR3 is TGTGCCAGCGATGAGGGTAGCTATGGCTACACCTTC. It specifies CASDEGSYGYTF.

This rearrangement joins TRBV7-8 to TRBJ1-2, with D unclear. Germline V gene sequence: CDR1 SGHVS, CDR2 FQNEAQ. There are 13 residues in the CDR3. Trimming took off 5 bases at V and 1 base at J, with 8 bases between the two ends. CDR3 sequence reads: CASSPGVNYGYTF. Written as DNA, the CDR3 is TGTGCCAGCAGCCCCGGGGTTAACTATGGCTACACCTTC.

This sequence joins TRBV5-5 and TRBJ2-7; D is possibly TRBD1 (6 bases). V lost 4 bases to trimming and J lost 0 bases, with 14 bases between them. The CDR3 consists of 15 residues. Germline-derived CDR1 and CDR2 are SGHKS and YYEKEE (reference sequence). The chain's CDR3 is CASSLTGHSSYEQYF. CDR3 in DNA: TGTGCCAGCAGCCTTACGGGACATAGCTCCTACGAGCAGTACTTC.

This chain connects TRBV21-1 to TRBJ2-7; TRBD1 is the table's D call, not checked against the DNA. TRBV21-1 is a documented pseudogene. The CDR3 is made up of 13 amino acids. The chain's CDR3 is CASSTTGTGEQYF. Written as DNA, the CDR3 is TGTGCCAGCAGCACGACCGGGACAGGTGAGCAGTACTTC.

The chain is built from TRBV5-1 and TRBJ1-2; 8 bases fit TRBD1. V trimming: 3 bases; J trimming: 5 bases; junction bases outside the gene matches: 6. The CDR3 is made up of 14 amino acids. Germline V gene sequence: CDR1 SGHRS, CDR2 YFSETQ. CDR3 sequence reads: CASSSDRVGYGYTF. For the CDR3, the DNA is TGCGCCAGCAGCTCGGACAGGGTAGGGTATGGCTACACCTTC.

This sequence joins TRBV5-1 and TRBJ1-2, with D perhaps matching TRBD1 (6 bases). The V gene's germline CDR1 is SGHRS and CDR2 YFSETQ. The ends were cut back, 4 bases at V and 3 bases at J, with 13 bases in the middle. This CDR3 region has 14 residues. CDR3 protein: CASSEDRPYYGYTF. DNA for the CDR3: TGCGCCAGCAGCGAAGACAGGCCGTACTATGGCTACACCTTC.

V is TRBV7-2 and J is TRBJ1-5; D remains ambiguous. V lost 1 base to trimming and J lost 0 bases, with 4 bases between them. CDR1 SGHTA and CDR2 FQGNSA come from the germline V gene. CDR3 size: 14 residues. CDR3 loop: CASSLGPSNQPQHF. In DNA, the CDR3 is TGTGCCAGCAGCTTAGGACCTAGCAATCAGCCCCAGCATTTT.

The CDR3 DNA reads as TGTGCCAGCAGCAAAGCCGGGACAGGGTTCCACACCTTC. This encodes CASSKAGTGFHTF. The rearrangement links TRBV21-1 to TRBJ1-2; the D call of TRBD1 is as the table states it, not checked on the DNA. TRBV21-1 is a pseudogene segment. The CDR3 runs 13 residues.

This clone was detected only once. DNA of the CDR3: TGCGCCAGCAGCTTGGGGACTAGCGGGGGGATGCAAGAGACCCAGTACTTC. Translating gives CASSLGTSGGMQETQYF. This sequence joins TRBV5-1 and TRBJ2-5; 14 bases are a match to TRBD2. The CDR3 totals 17 residues. The V gene's germline CDR1 is SGHRS and CDR2 YFSETQ. V was clipped by 0 bases and J by 2 bases; unmatched bases: 3.